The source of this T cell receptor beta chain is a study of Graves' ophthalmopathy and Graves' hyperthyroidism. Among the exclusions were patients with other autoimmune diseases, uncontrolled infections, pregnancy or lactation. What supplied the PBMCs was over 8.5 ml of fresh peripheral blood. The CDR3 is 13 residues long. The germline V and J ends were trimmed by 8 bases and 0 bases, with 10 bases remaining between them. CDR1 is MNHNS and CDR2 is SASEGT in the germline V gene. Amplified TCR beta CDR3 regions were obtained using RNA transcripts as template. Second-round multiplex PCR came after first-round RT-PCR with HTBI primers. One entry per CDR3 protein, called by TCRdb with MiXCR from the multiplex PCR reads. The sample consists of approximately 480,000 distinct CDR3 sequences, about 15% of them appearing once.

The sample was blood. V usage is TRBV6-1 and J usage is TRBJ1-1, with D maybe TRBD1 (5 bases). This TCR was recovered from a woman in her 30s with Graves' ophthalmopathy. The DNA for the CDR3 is TGTGCCAGCGGAAACAGGATGAACACTGAAGCTTTCTTT. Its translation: CASGNRMNTEAFF.